This entry describes one T cell receptor (beta chain). Its antigen is not identified. With 60 Vbeta and 13 Jbeta primers, the PCR was carried out. Method: immunoSEQ multiplex PCR; TCRdb's copy keeps in-frame clones and lacks some. The data hold 160,000 or so clones, with roughly four fifths observed a single time. The data stem from a study of cytomegalovirus exposure and HLA in healthy donors. General study findings and limits: Researchers reported from a later analysis that most CMV-associated TCR beta chains appeared HLA-restricted.

The CDR3 spans 18 residues. Germline V gene lookup returns CDR1 SGHNT and CDR2 YYREEE (reference sequence). The V segment lost 0 bases and the J segment 4 bases; nucleotides outside the gene matches: 10. The TCR was taken from a woman in her forties or fifties in good health and CMV-seronegative. The chain links TRBV5-4 to TRBJ2-3, with 11 positions matching TRBD2. Material for sequencing was PBMCs. In DNA form, the CDR3 reads TGTGCCAGCAGCTTGGGGGGAGTAGCGGGAGGGCCCTCAGATACGCAGTATTTT. It codes for CASSLGGVAGGPSDTQYF.